The source of this T cell receptor beta chain is a study of cytomegalovirus exposure and HLA in healthy donors. The V gene's germline CDR1 is SGHDT and CDR2 YYEEEE. The ends were cut back, 7 bases at V and 8 bases at J, with 18 bases in the middle. The CDR3 has 13 amino acids. The study ran its PCR with 60 Vbeta and 13 Jbeta primers. Measured with immunoSEQ multiplex PCR; TCRdb has only the in-frame clones, and not every one. The sample shows over 85,000 clones, under 85% of them seen only once. The receptor was isolated from a female donor in good health and CMV-seropositive. V usage is TRBV5-6 and J usage is TRBJ1-2; D is possibly TRBD1 (5 bases). Sequencing input: PBMCs. This CDR3 is CASDDGGGTGYTF. CDR3 DNA sequence: TGTGCCAGCGACGACGGGGGGGGGACGGGCTACACCTTC.